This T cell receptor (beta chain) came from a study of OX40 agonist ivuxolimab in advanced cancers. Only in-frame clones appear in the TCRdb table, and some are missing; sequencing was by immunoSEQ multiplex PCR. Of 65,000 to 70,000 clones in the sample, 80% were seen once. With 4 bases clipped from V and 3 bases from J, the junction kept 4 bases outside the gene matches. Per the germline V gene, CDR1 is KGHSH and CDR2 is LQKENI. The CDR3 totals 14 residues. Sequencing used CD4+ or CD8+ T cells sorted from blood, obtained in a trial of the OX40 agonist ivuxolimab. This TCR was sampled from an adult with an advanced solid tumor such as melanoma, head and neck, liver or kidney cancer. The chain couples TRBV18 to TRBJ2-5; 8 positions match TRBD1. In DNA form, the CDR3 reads TGTGCCAGCTCACGGGGGACAGGAAAAGAGACCCAGTACTTC. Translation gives CASSRGTGKETQYF.